This T cell receptor beta chain appears in the sequencing data of a study of blood T cell repertoires in COVID-19. The protocol was immunoSEQ multiplex PCR, while the TCRdb copy is restricted to in-frame clones and leaves out a portion. The sample has under 250,000 clones; nearly 90% are singletons. Germline values: CDR1 LNHDA, CDR2 SQIVND (reference sequence). Deletions cut 3 bases from V and 0 bases from J, with 21 bases between. The CDR3 sequence is 18 residues long. Sequencing was performed on peripheral blood. This sequence was found in a man in his late teens or twenties with active or convalescent COVID-19. The chain couples TRBV19 to TRBJ2-7; maybe TRBD2 (5 bases). CDR3: CASSIGVRVGLSSYEQYF. CDR3 DNA sequence: TGTGCCAGTAGTATCGGGGTCCGGGTGGGCCTTAGCTCCTACGAGCAGTACTTC.